The clone carrying this T cell receptor (beta chain) has a count of ten or more. Its antigen is unidentified. This entry is derived from a study of molecular identifiers for immune sequencing clone quantification. General observations from the study: Clones above 20 RNA copies held over 98% of effector molecules, under 1% in naive cells.

In TCRdb, the PCR reads were re-called with MiXCR into one record per CDR3 protein. Of approximately 60,000 distinct CDR3 sequences in the sample, 19% were seen once. The length of the CDR3 is 14 residues. Between the trimmed V and J ends, which lost 5 bases and 3 bases, there was a span of 14 bases. Germline V gene data show CDR1 as MNHEY and CDR2 as SMNVEV (reference sequence). The sequence was collected from a human donor in good health. Some libraries in this study had Jurkat cell RNA spiked in. Sequenced: naive CD8+ T cells from blood, with Jurkat cell RNA spiked in. Subset denoted: FACS-sorted CD8+CD4-CCR7+CD45RA+ naive T cells. This rearrangement joins TRBV27 to TRBJ2-7; possibly TRBD2 for D (5 bases). CDR3 protein: CASSGWRASYEQYF. The CDR3 DNA sequence: TGTGCCAGCAGTGGCTGGCGGGCCAGCTACGAGCAGTACTTC.